This T cell receptor (beta chain) was recorded in a study of T cells in Graves' hyperthyroidism and ophthalmopathy. In this sample, this clonotype turned up many times. The CDR3 runs to 17 residues. The V end lost 0 bases, the J end lost 2 bases, and 20 bases lay between the germline ends. Germline V lookup: CDR1 DFQATT, CDR2 SNEGSKA (reference sequence). TCR beta CDR3 regions were amplified from RNA transcripts. The study used the HTBI primer set for a first-round RT-PCR of the TCR CDR3. A single record per CDR3 protein comes from TCRdb applying MiXCR to the multiplex PCR reads. The data show some 490,000 distinct CDR3 sequences, roughly 16% seen once.

Specimen: blood. The chain is built from TRBV20-1 and TRBJ2-7; D possibly corresponds to TRBD1 (5 bases). This TCR was recovered from a woman aged 25 to 39 with Graves' ophthalmopathy. In nucleotides, the CDR3 is TGCAGTGCTAGAGATTTGTTGGGGCTTTCAAATCCCTACGAGCAGTACTTC. Its protein product is CSARDLLGLSNPYEQYF.